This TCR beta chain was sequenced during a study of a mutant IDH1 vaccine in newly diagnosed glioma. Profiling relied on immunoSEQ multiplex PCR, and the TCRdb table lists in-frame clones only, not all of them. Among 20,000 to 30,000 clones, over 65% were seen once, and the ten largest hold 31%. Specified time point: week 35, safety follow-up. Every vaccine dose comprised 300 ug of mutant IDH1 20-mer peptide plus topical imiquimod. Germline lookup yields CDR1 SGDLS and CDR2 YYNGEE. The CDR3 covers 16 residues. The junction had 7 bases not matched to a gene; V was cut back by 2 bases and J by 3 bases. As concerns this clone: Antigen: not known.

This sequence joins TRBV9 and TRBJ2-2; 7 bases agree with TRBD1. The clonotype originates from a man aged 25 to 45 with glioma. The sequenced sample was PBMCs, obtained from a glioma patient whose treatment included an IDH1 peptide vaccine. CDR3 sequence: CASSVNRQGYTGELFF. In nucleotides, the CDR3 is TGTGCCAGCAGCGTCAACAGACAGGGATACACCGGGGAGCTGTTTTTT.